A single sample is the source of the 12 T cell receptor beta chains below, sequenced in a study of identical twins. TCRdb reanalysed the 5' RACE reads using MiXCR and keeps one entry per CDR3 protein. This sample has just under 650,000 distinct CDR3 sequences, with roughly 7.1% found just once. These data are also associated with another study on yellow fever vaccine responses in identical twins.

Sequences were obtained from PBMCs. These receptors all come from a young woman in good health.

CDR3 loop: CASRFPRTGDTEAFF. CDR3 nucleotide sequence: TGTGCCAGCAGGTTCCCTCGGACAGGGGACACTGAAGCTTTCTTT. The rearrangement joins TRBV7-2 to TRBJ1-1; 9 positions agree with TRBD1. The CDR3 length is 15 residues. V dropped 6 bases and J dropped 3; count of bases not matched to a gene: 8. Germline V gene lookup returns CDR1 SGHTA and CDR2 FQGNSA. Full variable domain (missing parts from reference TRBV7-2 and TRBJ1-1): GAGVSQSPSNKVTEKGKDVELRCDPISGHTALYWYRQSLGQGLEFLIYFQGNSAPDKSGLPSDRFSAERTGGSVSTLTIQRTQQEDSAVYLCASRFPRTGDTEAFFGQGTRLTVV.

The chain joins TRBV20-1 to TRBJ2-5, with D perhaps TRBD1 or TRBD2 (6 bases each). Germline V gene lookup returns CDR1 DFQATT and CDR2 SNEGSKA (reference sequence). CDR3 length: 14 residues. V lost 1 base and J lost 5, with 14 bases in between. The CDR3 sequence is CSARGGGKTETQYF. The CDR3, as DNA: TGCAGTGCTAGAGGAGGGGGGAAAACGGAGACCCAGTACTTC.

The chain links TRBV11-1 to TRBJ2-1; 11 bases are shared with TRBD2. The CDR3 runs 19 residues. Germline V gene data show CDR1 as SGHAT and CDR2 as FQDESV (reference sequence). V lost 2 bases, J lost 0 bases, and 9 bases stayed unmatched. This CDR3 reads CASSLSSSGGTNSYNEQFF. The DNA of the CDR3 is TGTGCCAGCAGCTTATCTTCTAGCGGGGGGACCAACTCCTACAATGAGCAGTTCTTC.

This clonotype appeared a few times. CDR3 nucleotide sequence: TGCAGTGCCACGGGACTAGCGGGACGCAATGAGCAGTTCTTC. Translated, it gives CSATGLAGRNEQFF. V is TRBV20-1 and J is TRBJ2-1, with TRBD2 matching over 13 bases. CDR1 and CDR2 (germline): DFQATT, SNEGSKA (reference sequence). This CDR3 region has 14 residues. V dropped 6 bases and J dropped 6; count of bases not matched to a gene: 5.

This clonotype showed up many times. This chain joins TRBV28 and TRBJ2-2; TRBD1 aligns across 7 bases. This CDR3 has 14 residues. The V gene's germline CDR1 is MDHEN and CDR2 SYDVKM. J lost 6 bases, V lost 2 bases, and 3 bases had no gene match. The CDR3: CASSLAQGAGELFF. The DNA of the CDR3 is TGTGCCAGCAGTTTAGCCCAGGGGGCCGGGGAGCTGTTTTTT.

This clonotype appeared a few times. The chain links TRBV3-1 to TRBJ2-1; the D gene is possibly TRBD1 (6 bases). CDR1 LGHDT and CDR2 YNNKEL come from the germline V gene (reference sequence). V was trimmed by 1 base and J by 4 bases, leaving 17 bases between them. The CDR3 sequence is 17 residues long. The CDR3 sequence is CASSQGTVRGSYNEQFF. The CDR3 DNA sequence: TGTGCCAGCAGCCAAGGGACAGTCCGAGGAAGTTACAATGAGCAGTTCTTC.

This clonotype was observed many times. The chain carries TRBV4-1 and TRBJ2-7, with 8 bases aligning to TRBD1. V gave up 3 bases and J gave up 6 bases; unmatched junction bases: 10. The germline V gene encodes CDR1 MGHRA and CDR2 YSYEKL. CDR3 length: 15 amino acids. The CDR3 bases are TGCGCCAGCAGCCAGGACAGGGATTCCCTACTCGAGCAGTACTTC. Protein: CASSQDRDSLLEQYF.

In its sample, this clonotype was seen many times. CDR3 residues: CASSLNSGQHEKLFF. In nucleotides, the CDR3 is TGTGCCAGCAGTTTAAATTCTGGGCAGCATGAAAAACTGTTTTTT. This rearrangement joins TRBV12-3 or TRBV12-4 to TRBJ1-4; D gene unclear. This CDR3 contains 15 residues. Between the trimmed V and J ends, which lost 2 bases and 6 bases, there was a span of 13 bases.

This clonotype showed up just a few times. The V and J genes are TRBV7-3 and TRBJ2-5; a weak D match, TRBD2 (6 bases). V was trimmed by 5 bases and J by 0 bases, leaving 13 bases between them. The CDR3 consists of 15 residues. Germline V gene data show CDR1 as SGHTA and CDR2 as FQGTGA. The CDR3 loop reads CASSPGRDYQETQYF. The CDR3 DNA reads as TGTGCCAGCAGCCCAGGCCGGGACTACCAAGAGACCCAGTACTTC.

V gene TRBV29-1 combines with J gene TRBJ2-3, with a tentative D call TRBD1 (6 bases). Trimming stripped 1 base from V and 2 bases from J, with 7 bases between. The CDR3 is 13 amino acids. From germline, CDR1 is SQVTM and CDR2 ANQGSEA. CDR3 sequence (DNA): TGCAGCGTTGAAGGACAGGCCACAGATACGCAGTATTTT. It codes for CSVEGQATDTQYF.

This clonotype was picked up many times. The DNA of the CDR3 is TGCAGCGATCGGACTAGCGGGAGAGATACGCAGTATTTT. Translation gives CSDRTSGRDTQYF. The chain recombines TRBV29-1 with TRBJ2-3, with 13 bases identical to TRBD2. CDR1 and CDR2 from the germline V gene are SQVTM and ANQGSEA. V dropped 7 bases and J dropped 5; count of bases not matched to a gene: 3. The CDR3 spans 13 residues.

V is TRBV28 and J is TRBJ2-1; 8 nucleotides match TRBD1. V shed 8 bases, J shed 4 bases, and the junction held 13 bases outside the gene matches. The CDR3 contains 16 residues. Germline values: CDR1 MDHEN, CDR2 SYDVKM. The CDR3 coding sequence is TGTGCCAGCGCTCTAGTAACAGGGACAGGATACAATGAGCAGTTCTTC. Its protein is CASALVTGTGYNEQFF.